The clone carrying this T cell receptor beta chain has only a few counts. Its antigen is unidentified. Researchers amplified the TCR beta CDR3 regions from RNA transcripts. TCR CDR3 underwent first-round RT-PCR with the HTBI primer set. TCRdb fed the multiplex PCR reads into MiXCR, producing one record per CDR3 protein. The table includes 600,000 or so distinct CDR3 sequences, approximately 15% detected once. This sample stems from a study of T cells in Graves' hyperthyroidism and ophthalmopathy. Findings of the study overall: The model forecast ophthalmopathy, anticipating it by a median about 7 months before onset.

Those patients with uncontrolled infection, other autoimmune disease, pregnancy or lactation were excluded. This CDR3 comprises 14 residues. V lost 5 bases and J lost 2, with 13 bases in between. Germline V gene lookup returns CDR1 SGHTA and CDR2 FQGTGA. Sequencing was performed on blood. This receptor was taken from a woman under 30 with Graves' ophthalmopathy. The V gene is TRBV7-3, the J gene TRBJ2-7; D possibly uses TRBD1 or TRBD2 (5 bases each). CDR3 region: CASSPLGAPYEQYF. In DNA form, the CDR3 reads TGTGCCAGCAGCCCGCTCGGGGCTCCCTACGAGCAGTACTTC.